This section outlines one T cell receptor (beta chain) sequence together with its context. CDR1 is MDHEN, CDR2 SYDVKM, per germline. Trimming cost V 4 bases and J 0 bases; bases outside gene matches: 3. CDR3 length: 16 amino acids. These data belong to a study of glioma-infiltrating T cells. The iRepertoire nested amplicon-rescue multiplex PCR amplified TCR alpha and beta CDR3s from RNA. Input was roughly 100-450 ng of tissue mRNA or PBMC total RNA. TCRdb redid the calling of the multiplex PCR reads with MiXCR, one entry per CDR3 protein. The sample holds under 20,000 distinct CDR3 sequences, 55% to 70% seen once.

The chain links TRBV28 to TRBJ1-5; 10 nucleotides agree with TRBD1. Input material: glioma tissue, nonneoplastic brain tissue, or PBMCs (not recorded which). This receptor was obtained from a human donor with low-grade glioma or glioblastoma, undergoing nonglioma brain surgery, or in good health (not recorded which). The CDR3 nucleotides read TGTGCCAGCAGTTCGACAGGGGGCTATAGCAATCAGCCCCAGCATTTT. Its protein is CASSSTGGYSNQPQHF.